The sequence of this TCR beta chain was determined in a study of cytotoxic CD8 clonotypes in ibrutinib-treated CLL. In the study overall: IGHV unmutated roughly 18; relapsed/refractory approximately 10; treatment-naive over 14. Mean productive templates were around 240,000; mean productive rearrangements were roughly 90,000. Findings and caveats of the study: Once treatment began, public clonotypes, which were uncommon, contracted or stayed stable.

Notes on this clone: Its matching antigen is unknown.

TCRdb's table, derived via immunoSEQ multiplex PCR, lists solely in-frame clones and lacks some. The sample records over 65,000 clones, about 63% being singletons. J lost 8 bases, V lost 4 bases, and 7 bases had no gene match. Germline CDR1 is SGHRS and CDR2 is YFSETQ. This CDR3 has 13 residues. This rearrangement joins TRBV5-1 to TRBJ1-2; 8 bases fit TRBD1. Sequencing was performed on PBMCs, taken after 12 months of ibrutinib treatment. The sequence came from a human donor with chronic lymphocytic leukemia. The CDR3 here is CASSHLTGDGYTF. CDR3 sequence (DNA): TGCGCCAGCAGCCATCTGACAGGGGACGGCTACACCTTC.